These 21 T cell receptor beta chains originate from one sample sequenced in a study of graft-versus-host responses after intestinal transplantation. Sequencing was performed with immunoSEQ multiplex PCR; in TCRdb, only in-frame clones are kept and a portion is missing. The sample lists about 24,000 clones; 80% to 90% were seen once. The specimen was PBMCs, collected around 440 days after intestinal transplant. Receptors originate from a human patient who received an intestinal transplant, so some T cells may come from the graft donor.

V and J are TRBV28 and TRBJ1-5; D call uncertain. The CDR3 totals 12 residues. Trimming removed 7 bases at V and 0 bases at J, with 4 bases between. The germline V gene has CDR1 MDHEN and CDR2 SYDVKM. The CDR3 sequence: CASNLSNQPQHF. In DNA, the CDR3 is TGTGCCAGCAACCTTAGCAATCAGCCCCAGCATTTT.

The CDR3 coding sequence is TGTGCCAGCAGTGTTGGTCGCTTCCGCGGCTACACCTTC. Translating gives CASSVGRFRGYTF. This chain links TRBV6-1 with TRBJ1-2; no reliable D call. The CDR3 extends over 13 amino acids. Germline CDR1 and CDR2: MNHNS and SASEGT. V lost 4 bases, J lost 8 bases, and 14 bases lay in between.

This sequence joins TRBV7-9 and TRBJ2-7, with TRBD1 matching 7 bases. With 5 bases clipped from V and 7 bases from J, the junction kept 8 bases outside the gene matches. CDR3 length equals 13 residues. CDR1 is SEHNR and CDR2 is FQNEAQ in the germline V gene (reference sequence). CDR3 in DNA: TGTGCCAGCAGCATCGGACAGGCCCGAGAGCAGTACTTC. This translates into CASSIGQAREQYF.

The rearrangement joins TRBV2 to TRBJ2-7; D is ambiguous. This CDR3 has 11 residues. Looked up from germline, CDR1 is SNHLY and CDR2 is FYNNEI. V lost 6 bases and J lost 5, with 8 bases in between. The CDR3 loop reads CASSFHHEQYF. For the CDR3, the DNA is TGTGCCAGCAGCTTCCACCACGAGCAGTACTTC.

The CDR3 spells CARSCGNSRERRDTQYF. In nucleotides, the CDR3 is TGTGCCAGAAGCTGCGGTAACTCGCGGGAGAGGCGGGATACGCAGTATTTT. The rearrangement links TRBV5-3 to TRBJ2-3, with TRBD2 matching over 7 bases. Being an ORF, TRBV5-3 has a function that is uncertain. V lost 3 bases and J lost 6; bases outside the gene matches: 16. This CDR3 comprises 17 residues.

The J gene is TRBJ1-6, the V gene TRBV19; D not certain. Deletions cut 7 bases from V and 7 bases from J, with 5 bases between. CDR3 size: 11 residues. The germline CDR1 and CDR2 sequences are LNHDA and SQIVND (reference sequence). The CDR3 sequence is CASMGNSPLHF. The CDR3 nucleotides read TGTGCCAGTATGGGGAATTCACCCCTCCACTTT.

The chain links TRBV9 to TRBJ2-5; the match to TRBD1 covers 8 bases. The V segment lost 0 bases and the J segment 4 bases; nucleotides outside the gene matches: 8. Germline V lookup: CDR1 SGDLS, CDR2 YYNGEE. The CDR3 is made up of 16 amino acids. The CDR3 nucleotides read TGTGCCAGCAGCGTAGGTGCAGGGGGCTATAGAGAGACCCAGTACTTC. Protein product: CASSVGAGGYRETQYF.

V gene TRBV29-1 combines with J gene TRBJ2-1; D is ambiguous. V lost 3 bases to trimming and J lost 8 bases, with 11 bases between them. The germline gives CDR1 SQVTM, CDR2 ANQGSEA. The CDR3 extends over 12 amino acids. The CDR3 region has the DNA TGCAGCGTTGATGGCCTGTGGGATGAGCAGTTCTTC. It encodes CSVDGLWDEQFF.

This chain joins TRBV9 and TRBJ1-3; weak D call: TRBD1 (6 bases). V was cut by 0 bases and J by 3 bases, with 10 bases left in between. The CDR3 contains 15 residues. CDR1 SGDLS and CDR2 YYNGEE come from the germline V gene. As DNA, the CDR3 is TGTGCCAGCAGCGTAGAAGGGGGAGGTGGAAACACCATATATTTT. This encodes CASSVEGGGGNTIYF.

The chain uses TRBV25-1 and TRBJ1-1; TRBD1 matches at 10 bases. The CDR3 has 15 amino acids. The V and J ends lost 3 bases and 6 bases, in that order; junction bases with no gene match: 7. CDR1 is MGHDK, CDR2 SYGVNS, per germline. For the CDR3, the DNA is TGTGCCAGCAGTGAGCGCGGGACAGGGGTCCCTGAAGCTTTCTTT. Protein sequence: CASSERGTGVPEAFF. Full variable domain (outside the CDR3, taken from reference TRBV25-1 and TRBJ1-1): EADIYQTPRYLVIGTGKKITLECSQTMGHDKMYWYQQDPGMELHLIHYSYGVNSTEKGDLSSESTVSRIRTEHFPLTLESARPSHTSQYLCASSERGTGVPEAFFGQGTRLTVV.

CDR3 protein: CASSWWETGEAFF. CDR3 in DNA: TGTGCCAGCAGCTGGTGGGAGACGGGTGAAGCTTTCTTT. The chain recombines TRBV11-2 with TRBJ1-1; D uncertain. CDR3 length: 13 amino acids. Germline CDR1 SGHAT, CDR2 FQNNGV. V was cut by 4 bases and J by 7 bases, with 13 bases left in between.

The V call is TRBV4-1, the J call TRBJ1-2; D not certain. The V end lost 4 bases, the J end lost 1 base, and 16 bases lay between the germline ends. The germline CDR1 and CDR2 sequences are MGHRA and YSYEKL. The CDR3 totals 16 residues. The CDR3 is CASSPTTGLNNYGYTF. The CDR3 nucleotides read TGCGCCAGCAGCCCAACCACCGGACTGAATAACTATGGCTACACCTTC.

This clone turned up a few times. The chain carries TRBV29-1 and TRBJ2-7; 7 bases fit TRBD2. The CDR3 is 14 residues long. The V and J ends lost 0 bases and 3 bases, in that order; junction bases with no gene match: 5. Germline V gene data show CDR1 as SQVTM and CDR2 as ANQGSEA. Here the CDR3 DNA reads TGCAGCGTTGAAGAGGGGGGGGACTACTACGAGCAGTACTTC. As protein: CSVEEGGDYYEQYF.

The chain combines TRBV28 with TRBJ2-7; D remains ambiguous. The CDR3 loop spans 14 amino acids. Trimming took 2 bases from V and 4 from J, leaving 12 bases between them. Per the germline V gene, CDR1 is MDHEN and CDR2 is SYDVKM. The CDR3 reads CASSLRSATYEQYF. The CDR3 bases are TGTGCCAGCAGTTTAAGGTCCGCTACTTACGAGCAGTACTTC.

The chain carries TRBV2 and TRBJ2-2, with D possibly TRBD2 on 5 matching bases. V was cut by 6 bases and J by 7 bases, with 12 bases left in between. The CDR3 has 13 amino acids. Germline-derived CDR1 and CDR2 are SNHLY and FYNNEI. The CDR3 is CASRGRVSGELFF. CDR3 sequence (DNA): TGTGCCAGCAGGGGGAGAGTCAGCGGGGAGCTGTTTTTT.

The genes are TRBV19 and TRBJ1-2; weak D call: TRBD1 (6 bases). The CDR3 runs to 13 residues. CDR1 is LNHDA and CDR2 is SQIVND in the germline V gene (reference sequence). Trimming removed 6 bases at V and 2 bases at J, with 10 bases between. The CDR3 bases are TGTGCCAGTAGCCCGGACAGCAACTATGGCTACACCTTC. This sequence encodes CASSPDSNYGYTF.

J is TRBJ2-7 and V is TRBV6-9, with a tentative D call TRBD1 (6 bases). V lost 5 bases to trimming and J lost 0 bases, with 14 bases between them. The CDR3 loop spans 15 amino acids. Per germline, CDR1 MNHGY and CDR2 SVAAGI. CDR3 nucleotide sequence: TGTGCCAGCAGTGACGGGGACACGGGCTCCTACGAGCAGTACTTC. It encodes CASSDGDTGSYEQYF.

The CDR3 coding sequence is TGTGCCTGGGTACGAGGGGCGGGGAACTATGGCTACACCTTC. Protein: CAWVRGAGNYGYTF. J is TRBJ1-2 and V is TRBV30; perhaps TRBD1 as D (5 bases). Germline CDR1 and CDR2: GTSNPN and SVGIG (reference sequence). V was trimmed by 5 bases and J by 2 bases, leaving 15 bases between them. The CDR3 sequence is 14 residues long. Supplemented by reference TRBV30 and TRBJ1-2, the full variable domain reads SQTIHQWPATLVQPVGSPLSLECTVEGTSNPNLYWYRQAAGRGLQLLFYSVGIGQISSEVPQNLSASRPQDRQFILSSKKLLLSDSGFYLCAWVRGAGNYGYTFGSGTRLTVV.

The rearrangement uses TRBV7-3 and TRBJ1-2, with D tentatively TRBD1 (5 bases). Germline V lookup: CDR1 SGHTA, CDR2 FQGTGA. The V end was cut by 5 bases, the J end by 2 bases, with 12 bases between. The CDR3 runs 14 residues. CDR3 DNA: TGTGCCAGCAGCCCCGACCGACAGAACTATGGCTACACCTTC. As protein: CASSPDRQNYGYTF.

The chain recombines TRBV29-1 with TRBJ2-5; D perhaps matches TRBD1 (7 bases). The germline gives CDR1 SQVTM, CDR2 ANQGSEA. Trimming pared 6 bases from V and 1 base from J, leaving 24 bases between. The CDR3 contains 17 residues. The CDR3 bases are TGCAGCGTCCCTGACGGGCGGGGACAGCGTTTCCAAGAGACCCAGTACTTC. It yields the protein CSVPDGRGQRFQETQYF.

This chain links TRBV27 with TRBJ2-7; 7 bases are shared with TRBD1. CDR3 length: 14 amino acids. V shed 3 bases and J 0 bases; nucleotides not matched to a gene: 2. Germline V gives CDR1 MNHEY, CDR2 SMNVEV (reference sequence). CDR3 nucleotides: TGTGCCAGCAGTTTCGGACAGGTCTCCTACGAGCAGTACTTC. It is translated as CASSFGQVSYEQYF.